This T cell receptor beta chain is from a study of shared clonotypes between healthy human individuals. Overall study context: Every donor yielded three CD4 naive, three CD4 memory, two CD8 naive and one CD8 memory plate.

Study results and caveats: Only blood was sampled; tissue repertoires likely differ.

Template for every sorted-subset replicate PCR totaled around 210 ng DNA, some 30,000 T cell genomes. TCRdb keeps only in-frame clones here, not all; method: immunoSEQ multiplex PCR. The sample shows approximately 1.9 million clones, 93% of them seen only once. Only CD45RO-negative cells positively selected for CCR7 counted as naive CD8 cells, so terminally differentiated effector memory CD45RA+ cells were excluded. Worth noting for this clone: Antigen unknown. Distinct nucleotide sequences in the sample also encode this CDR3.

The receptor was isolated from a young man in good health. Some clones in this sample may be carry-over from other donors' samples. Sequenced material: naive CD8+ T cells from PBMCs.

CDR3: CASSDRTGSYEQYF. The CDR3 DNA follows: TGTGCCAGCAGTGATAGGACAGGTTCCTACGAGCAGTACTTC. The chain uses TRBV27 and TRBJ2-7, with 7 bases lining up with TRBD1. The CDR3 is 14 residues long. Germline V CDR1 and CDR2: MNHEY, SMNVEV (reference sequence). Trimming cost V 5 bases and J 1 base; bases outside gene matches: 5.